This section outlines one T cell receptor beta chain sequence together with its context. The antigen is not known. The data derive from a study of cytomegalovirus exposure and HLA in healthy donors. Notes on the study in general: Fewer N-insertions than the approximately 680-donor mean were reportedly shown by an Asian-associated ancestry cluster in a later analysis.

PCR involved 60 Vbeta and 13 Jbeta primers. The table came from immunoSEQ multiplex PCR; TCRdb's copy has only in-frame clones and leaves some out. This repertoire shows about 120,000 clones, more than 60% found once; its top ten account for 4.1%. CDR1 SNHLY and CDR2 FYNNEI come from the germline V gene. The CDR3 totals 14 residues. Trimming cost V 5 bases and J 6 bases, with 17 bases left between them. The sequencing input was PBMCs. This TCR was sampled from a woman between 40 and 55 years old in good health and CMV-seronegative. The chain recombines TRBV2 with TRBJ2-7; a weak D match, TRBD2 (5 bases). The CDR3, as DNA: TGTGCCAGCAGTCCCACAGCGGCCCTCCGCGAGCAGTACTTC. It translates to CASSPTAALREQYF.